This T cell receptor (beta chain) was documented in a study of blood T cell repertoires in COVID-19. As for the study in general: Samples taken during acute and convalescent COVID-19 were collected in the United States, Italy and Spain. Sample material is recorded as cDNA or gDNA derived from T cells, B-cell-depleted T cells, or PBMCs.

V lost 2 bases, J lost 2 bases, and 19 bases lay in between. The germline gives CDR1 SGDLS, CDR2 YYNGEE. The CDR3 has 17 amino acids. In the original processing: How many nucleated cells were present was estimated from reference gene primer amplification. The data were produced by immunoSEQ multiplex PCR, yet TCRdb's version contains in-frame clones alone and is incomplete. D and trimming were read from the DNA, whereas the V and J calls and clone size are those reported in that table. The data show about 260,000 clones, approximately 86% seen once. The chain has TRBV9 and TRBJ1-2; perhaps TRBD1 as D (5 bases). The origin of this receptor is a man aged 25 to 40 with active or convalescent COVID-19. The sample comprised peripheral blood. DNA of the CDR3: TGTGCCAGCAGCGTCTCACCAAAGACAGACAAGAACTATGGCTACACCTTC. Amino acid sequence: CASSVSPKTDKNYGYTF.